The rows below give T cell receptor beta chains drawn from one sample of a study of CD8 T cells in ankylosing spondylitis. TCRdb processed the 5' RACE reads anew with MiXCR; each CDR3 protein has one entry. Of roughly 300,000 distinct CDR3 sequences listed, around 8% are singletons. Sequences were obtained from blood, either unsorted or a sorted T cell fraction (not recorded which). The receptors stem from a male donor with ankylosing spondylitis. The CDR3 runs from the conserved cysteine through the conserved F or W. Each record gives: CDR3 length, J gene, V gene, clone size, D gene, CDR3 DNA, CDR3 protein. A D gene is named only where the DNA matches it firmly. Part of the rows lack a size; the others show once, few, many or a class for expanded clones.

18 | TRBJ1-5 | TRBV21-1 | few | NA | TGTGCCAGCAGCAAACACGACAGGGGGCTTGTGGTCGGTCAGCCCCAGCATTTT | CASSKHDRGLVVGQPQHF
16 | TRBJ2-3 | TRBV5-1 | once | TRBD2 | TGCGCCAGCAGCTGGGGACGAAGCGGGAGATCTGATACGCAGTATTTT | CASSWGRSGRSDTQYF
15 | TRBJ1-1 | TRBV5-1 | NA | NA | TGCGCCAGCAGCTTGGGGGGCCAGGGATACACTGAAGCTTTCTTT | CASSLGGQGYTEAFF
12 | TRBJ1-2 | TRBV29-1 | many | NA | TGCAGCGTTGACCGCAGGGTCTATGGCTACACCTTC | CSVDRRVYGYTF
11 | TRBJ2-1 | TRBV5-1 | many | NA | TGCGCCAGCAGCAATTACAATGAGCAGTTCTTC | CASSNYNEQFF
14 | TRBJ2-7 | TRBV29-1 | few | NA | TGCAGCGTTGAAGTGTCAGGGCAAAAACGCGAGCAGTACTTC | CSVEVSGQKREQYF
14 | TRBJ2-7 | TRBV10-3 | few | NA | TGTGCCATCAGGGCAGGGTCCTCCTCCTACGAGCAGTACTTC | CAIRAGSSSYEQYF
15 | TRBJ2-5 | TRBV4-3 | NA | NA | TGCGCCAGCAGCCAGAAAGACAGTCTTCATCAGGCCCAGTACTTC | CASSQKDSLHQAQYF
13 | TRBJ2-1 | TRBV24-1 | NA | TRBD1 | TGTGCCACCAGTGATTTCCCCGGGACAGCGATCTTCTTC | CATSDFPGTAIFF
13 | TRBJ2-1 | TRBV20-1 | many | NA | TGCAGTGCTTCGCCACTAGAGTACAATGAGCAGTTCTTC | CSASPLEYNEQFF
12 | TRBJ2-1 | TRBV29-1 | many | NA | TGCAGCGCTGGATTACTAGAGGATGAGCAGTTCTTC | CSAGLLEDEQFF
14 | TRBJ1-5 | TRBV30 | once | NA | TGTGCCTGGAGTGCCGGCTTTAGCAATCAGCCCCAGCATTTT | CAWSAGFSNQPQHF
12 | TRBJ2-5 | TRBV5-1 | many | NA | TGCGCCAGCAGCACCGTACGTGAGACCCAGTACTTC | CASSTVRETQYF
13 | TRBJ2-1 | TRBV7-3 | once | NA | TGTGCCAGCAGCAATACAGCTTACAATGAGCAGTTCTTC | CASSNTAYNEQFF
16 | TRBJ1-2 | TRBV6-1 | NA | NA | TGTGCCAGCAGACCGCGCCGCGACTTTTATGGGCATGGCTACACCTTC | CASRPRRDFYGHGYTF
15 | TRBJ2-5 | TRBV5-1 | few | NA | TGCGCCAGCAGCTTGGAAGCAGGTTTCGAGGAGACCCAGTACTTC | CASSLEAGFEETQYF
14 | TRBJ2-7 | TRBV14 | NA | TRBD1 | TGTGCCAGCAGCCAAGACAGACAGGGCCGCGAGCAGTACTTC | CASSQDRQGREQYF
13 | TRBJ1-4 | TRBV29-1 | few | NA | TGCAGCGTTAGGGCAGCAACTAATGAAAAACTGTTTTTT | CSVRAATNEKLFF
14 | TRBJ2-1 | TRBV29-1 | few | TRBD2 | TGCAGCGTTTCTAGCGGGAGGCGGTACAATGAGCAGTTCTTC | CSVSSGRRYNEQFF
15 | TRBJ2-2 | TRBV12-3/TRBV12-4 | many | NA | TGTGCCAGCAGTTTATGGGGGATGAACACCGGGGAGCTGTTTTTT | CASSLWGMNTGELFF
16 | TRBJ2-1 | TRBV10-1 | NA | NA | TGCGCCAGCAGTGAGCTCTCGGCCCTAACTTTCAATGAGCAGTTCTTC | CASSELSALTFNEQFF
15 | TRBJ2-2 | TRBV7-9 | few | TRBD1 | TGTGCCAGCAGCTTTTCAACAGGGGCTCCCGGGGAGCTGTTTTTT | CASSFSTGAPGELFF
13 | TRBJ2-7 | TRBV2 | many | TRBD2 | TGTGCCAGCAGAACGGACGGGGGGTACGAGCAGTACTTC | CASRTDGGYEQYF
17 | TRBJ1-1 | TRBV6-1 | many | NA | TGTGCCAGCACCCCCCGGGGGCTAAGCTCGCCGAACACTGAAGCTTTCTTT | CASTPRGLSSPNTEAFF
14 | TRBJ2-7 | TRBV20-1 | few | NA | TGCAGTGCTAACTCCGGGACCCGCTCCTACGAGCAGTACTTC | CSANSGTRSYEQYF